The rows below give T cell receptor beta chains drawn from one sample of a study of graft-versus-host responses after intestinal transplantation. Sequencing used immunoSEQ multiplex PCR; TCRdb keeps in-frame clones, though not all of them. The sample includes around 120,000 clones, 85% to 95% of them seen just once. The antigens of these receptors remain unknown. Sequenced here: unstimulated CD4+ T cells sorted from spleen or lymph node cells, sampled before intestinal transplant. Source of these receptors: a human donor who received an intestinal transplant. Each CDR3 is given without its conserved first and last residue. The D gene is left open where the match is weak.

ASRVTNTGELF,TRBV28,.,TRBJ2-2
ASSVGQGGSYEQY,TRBV28,TRBD1,TRBJ2-7
SVEGAIQGNYNYGYT,TRBV29-1,.,TRBJ1-2
ASGTVGNEKLF,TRBV27,.,TRBJ1-4
SARAPGLF,TRBV20-1,.,TRBJ2-1
ASSLTGGGYEQY,TRBV27,.,TRBJ2-7
ASSQLTGLGEQF,TRBV18,.,TRBJ2-1
SVRRTGGITGNTIY,TRBV29-1,TRBD1,TRBJ1-3
ASSLVKTSYEQY,TRBV7-8,.,.
ASSSRDRGML,TRBV9,TRBD1,TRBJ1-4
ASSYSVGAPDGYT,TRBV6-5,.,TRBJ1-2
ASTPGREVYNEQF,TRBV30,TRBD2,TRBJ2-1
ASSYSYTGSPDTQY,TRBV6-5,.,TRBJ2-3
ASSSGSEQF,TRBV7-3,TRBD2,TRBJ2-1
ASTSDGYEQY,TRBV28,.,.
ASSRRGTEAF,TRBV6-1,.,TRBJ1-1
ASSPERGRRNTIY,TRBV9,.,TRBJ1-3
ASSLLDSLGPQH,TRBV11-3,.,TRBJ1-5
ASSRGPTKETQY,TRBV19,.,TRBJ2-5
SVEGGVSTDTQY,TRBV29-1,.,TRBJ2-3
ASSPTSGRGETQY,TRBV27,TRBD2,TRBJ2-5
ASSLGNVRNEQF,TRBV11-2,.,TRBJ2-1
ASSLVSFGTGEGGYT,TRBV7-9,.,TRBJ1-2
ASSLQSGNTGELF,TRBV7-3,.,TRBJ2-2
ASSLSAALKTDTQY,TRBV11-1,.,TRBJ2-3
ASSVEPVPYEQY,TRBV9,.,TRBJ2-7
ASSELPSGGPTDTQY,TRBV6-1,TRBD2,TRBJ2-3
ASSQGTGRSGNTIY,TRBV4-1,TRBD1,TRBJ1-3
ASSYQRGRTYEQY,TRBV6-5,.,TRBJ2-7
ASNLDGSNSYEQY,TRBV5-6,.,TRBJ2-7
PGPIQY,TRBV27,.,TRBJ2-4
ASSLRAGGAGEETQY,TRBV7-3,TRBD2,TRBJ2-5
ASSEGLVGPDTQY,TRBV5-1,.,TRBJ2-3
ASSPGTSGAPYEQY,TRBV11-1,TRBD2,TRBJ2-7
ASSLGRGYGYT,TRBV28,.,TRBJ1-2
AWNIQGGQETQY,TRBV30,.,TRBJ2-5
AWSVGSLTGELF,TRBV30,.,TRBJ2-2
ASSLGTSGTDTQY,TRBV5-8,TRBD2,TRBJ2-3
ASRHGTGNNYEQY,TRBV6-6,TRBD1,TRBJ2-7